Listed below are T cell receptor beta chains from one sample, sequenced in a study of T cell responses to AZD1222 COVID-19 vaccine. Profiling relied on immunoSEQ multiplex PCR, and the TCRdb table lists in-frame clones only, not all of them. The sample holds about 210,000 clones, about 95% seen once. The sample here was peripheral blood, taken 28 days after the second dose of the MenACWY control vaccine. All receptors come from an adult who received the MenACWY meningococcal vaccine as a control. Each CDR3 is given with its conserved first and last residue. Fields, in order: V gene, clone size, J gene, D gene, CDR3 protein, CDR3 DNA. The D gene is left open where the match is weak. Not all rows give a size; the values are once, few, many and, for expanded clones, a class.

TRBV19,NA,TRBJ1-5,TRBD1,CASHRDRGQPQHF,TGTGCCAGCCACCGGGACAGGGGTCAGCCCCAGCATTTT
TRBV5-1,NA,TRBJ1-3,NA,CASGDGSSGNTIYF,TGCGCCAGCGGAGACGGTTCCTCTGGAAACACCATATATTTT
TRBV9,NA,TRBJ1-2,NA,CASSMRDGGYTF,TGTGCCAGCAGCATGAGGGACGGTGGCTACACCTTC
TRBV7-2,NA,TRBJ2-7,NA,CASSLAVDSSYEQYF,TGTGCCAGCAGCTTAGCGGTTGACAGCTCCTACGAGCAGTACTTC
TRBV4-2,once,TRBJ2-5,NA,CASSQETGLQETQYF,TGTGCCAGCAGCCAAGAAACAGGGCTGCAAGAGACCCAGTACTTC
TRBV9,NA,TRBJ2-7,TRBD1,CASSLRDSLYEQYF,TGTGCCAGCAGCCTACGGGACAGTCTCTACGAGCAGTACTTC
TRBV10-1,once,TRBJ1-5,TRBD1,CASSEVGQGRLYSNQPQHF,TGCGCCAGCAGTGAGGTGGGACAGGGGCGCCTGTATAGCAATCAGCCCCAGCATTTT
TRBV2,NA,TRBJ2-1,TRBD2,CARTSGRVVASYNEQFF,TGTGCCAGGACTAGCGGGAGAGTAGTAGCGTCCTACAATGAGCAGTTCTTC
TRBV9,NA,TRBJ1-1,NA,CASTSGSEAFF,TGTGCCAGCACCTCAGGGTCTGAAGCTTTCTTT
TRBV5-1,NA,TRBJ2-1,TRBD1,CASSSTPGTGLNEQFF,TGCGCCAGCAGCTCTACTCCCGGGACAGGCCTCAATGAGCAGTTCTTC
TRBV3-1/TRBV3-2,NA,TRBJ1-2,NA,CASSQQGNGYTF,TGTGCCAGCAGCCAGCAGGGGAATGGCTACACCTTC
TRBV2,NA,TRBJ1-2,NA,CASSEGLVNYGYTF,TGTGCCAGCAGTGAGGGACTCGTCAACTATGGCTACACCTTC
TRBV7-9,NA,TRBJ1-1,NA,CASRSSEAFF,TGTGCCAGCAGATCATCTGAAGCTTTCTTT
TRBV9,NA,TRBJ1-1,NA,CASSTSKDGMGGTEAFF,TGTGCCAGCAGCACAAGTAAGGACGGGATGGGAGGCACTGAAGCTTTCTTT
TRBV12-3/TRBV12-4,NA,TRBJ1-2,NA,CASSINHGYTF,TGTGCCAGCAGTATAAATCATGGCTACACCTTC
TRBV13,NA,TRBJ1-4,NA,CASSLGLSGNEKLFF,TGTGCCAGCAGCTTGGGTCTTAGCGGGAATGAAAAACTGTTTTTT
TRBV28,NA,TRBJ1-1,NA,CASTPTGGNTEAFF,TGTGCCAGCACCCCCACGGGGGGGAACACTGAAGCTTTCTTT
TRBV5-4,once,TRBJ2-7,TRBD1,CASSSGQTSPYEQYF,TGTGCCAGCAGCTCGGGACAGACATCTCCTTACGAGCAGTACTTC
TRBV19,NA,TRBJ1-2,NA,CASRSGGGPNGGYGYTF,TGTGCCAGTAGGTCTGGGGGGGGACCCAACGGCGGCTATGGCTACACCTTC
TRBV29-1,NA,TRBJ1-1,NA,CSVTGHGNEAFF,TGCAGCGTGACGGGACACGGGAATGAAGCTTTCTTT
TRBV5-1,NA,TRBJ2-2,TRBD2,CASKASGVMAGELFF,TGCGCCAGCAAGGCTAGCGGGGTAATGGCCGGGGAGCTGTTTTTT
TRBV30,once,TRBJ2-5,TRBD1,CAGHRGYQETQYF,TGTGCCGGACACAGGGGGTACCAAGAGACCCAGTACTTC
TRBV11-2,NA,TRBJ1-2,NA,CASSPLRNSYGYTF,TGTGCCAGCAGCCCTTTACGGAACTCCTATGGCTACACCTTC
TRBV10-3,NA,TRBJ2-5,TRBD2,CAISTRGVQETQYF,TGTGCCATCAGTACCCGGGGGGTACAAGAGACCCAGTACTTC
TRBV28,NA,TRBJ2-6,NA,CASSFRGAGANVLTF,TGTGCCAGCAGTTTTCGGGGGGCCGGGGCCAACGTCCTGACTTTC